This TCR beta chain was identified in a study of T cell repertoires in cytomegalovirus infection. The wider study: Signatures in public TCR beta sequences pointed to both CMV infection and matching HLA type.

TCRdb used MiXCR to reprocess the reads, holding one entry per CDR3 protein. This sample has 80,000 or so distinct CDR3 sequences, with 35% to 45% found just once. Comments on this clonotype: The antigen remains undetermined.

The CDR3 is made up of 15 amino acids. J gave up 1 base and V 5 bases, and 6 bases lay outside the gene matches. Germline V lookup: CDR1 SGHVT, CDR2 SQSDAQ. This receptor was identified in a human donor in good health (CMV status not recorded). Some clones in this sample may be carry-over from other donors' samples. The sequenced sample was CD8+ T cells from cultured PBMCs, obtained from culture after CMV antigen stimulation. The chain uses TRBV7-4 and TRBJ2-3; 7 bases align to TRBD1. The CDR3 is CASSPPGTGTDTQYF. DNA for the CDR3: TGTGCCAGCAGCCCCCCCGGGACAGGCACAGATACGCAGTATTTT.